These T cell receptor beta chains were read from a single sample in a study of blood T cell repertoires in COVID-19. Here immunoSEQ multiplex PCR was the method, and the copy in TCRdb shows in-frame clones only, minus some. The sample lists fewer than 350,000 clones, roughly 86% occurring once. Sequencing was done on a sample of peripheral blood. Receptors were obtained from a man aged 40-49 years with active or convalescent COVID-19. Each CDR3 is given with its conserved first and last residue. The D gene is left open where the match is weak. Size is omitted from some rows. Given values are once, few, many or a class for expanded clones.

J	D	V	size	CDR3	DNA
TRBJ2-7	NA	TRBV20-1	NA	CSASRPGLAYEQYF	TGCAGTGCTAGTAGGCCAGGGCTAGCCTACGAGCAGTACTTC
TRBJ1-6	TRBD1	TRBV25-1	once	CASTLGQGGSPLHF	TGTGCCAGCACCCTTGGACAGGGAGGTTCACCCCTCCACTTT
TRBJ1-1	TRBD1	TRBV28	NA	CASSGTGWLTEAFF	TGTGCCAGCAGCGGGACAGGGTGGTTGACTGAAGCTTTCTTT
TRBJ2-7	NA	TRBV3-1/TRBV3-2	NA	CASSQDFDSAYEQYF	TGTGCCAGCAGCCAAGACTTCGACAGCGCCTACGAGCAGTACTTC
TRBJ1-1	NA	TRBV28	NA	CASSPQSGVNTEAFF	TGTGCCAGCAGTCCCCAATCGGGGGTAAACACTGAAGCTTTCTTT
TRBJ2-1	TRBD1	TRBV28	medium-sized	CASSPHPGQLYNEQFF	TGTGCCAGCAGTCCACACCCGGGACAGCTATACAATGAGCAGTTCTTC
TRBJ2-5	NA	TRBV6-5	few	CASSYAGWGKETQYF	TGTGCCAGCAGTTACGCGGGCTGGGGTAAAGAGACCCAGTACTTC
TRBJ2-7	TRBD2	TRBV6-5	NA	CATKITASGRAEQYF	TGTGCCACCAAGATTACGGCTAGCGGGAGGGCCGAGCAGTACTTC
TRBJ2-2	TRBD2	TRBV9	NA	CASSVAGTSGTGELFF	TGTGCCAGCAGCGTAGCGGGGACTAGCGGCACCGGGGAGCTGTTTTTT
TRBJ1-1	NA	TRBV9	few	CASSVAGDTEAFF	TGTGCCAGCAGCGTAGCAGGTGACACTGAAGCTTTCTTT
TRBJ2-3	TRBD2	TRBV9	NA	CASNIEGEGTDTQYF	TGTGCCAGCAACATAGAAGGGGAGGGTACAGATACGCAGTATTTT
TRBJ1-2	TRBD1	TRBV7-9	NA	CASSFGDREANYGYTF	TGTGCCAGCAGCTTCGGGGACAGGGAGGCTAACTATGGCTACACCTTC
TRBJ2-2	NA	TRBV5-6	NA	CASSLVALAGELFF	TGTGCCAGCAGCTTGGTTGCGCTCGCCGGGGAGCTGTTTTTT
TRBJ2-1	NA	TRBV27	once	CASSPSLSSSYNEQFF	TGTGCCAGCAGCCCATCGCTTAGCTCTTCCTACAATGAGCAGTTCTTC
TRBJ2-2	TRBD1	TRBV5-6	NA	CASSKTGEVKNTGELFF	TGTGCCAGCAGCAAAACAGGGGAAGTGAAGAACACCGGGGAGCTGTTTTTT
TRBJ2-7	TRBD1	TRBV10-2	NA	CASTPTGGDGYEQYF	TGCGCCAGCACCCCGACAGGGGGCGACGGATACGAGCAGTACTTC
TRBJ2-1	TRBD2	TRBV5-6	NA	CASSLDSRGRGEQFF	TGTGCCAGCAGCTTGGACTCCCGCGGGAGAGGGGAGCAGTTCTTC
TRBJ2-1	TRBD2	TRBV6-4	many	CASSDWAGVEQFF	TGTGCCAGCAGTGACTGGGCGGGAGTTGAGCAGTTCTTC
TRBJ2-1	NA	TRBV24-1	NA	CATSDLVQGYNEQFF	TGTGCCACCAGTGATTTGGTTCAGGGTTACAATGAGCAGTTCTTC
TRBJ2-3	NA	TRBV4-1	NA	CASSQVRFRDTDTQYF	TGCGCCAGCAGCCAAGTTCGGTTCAGGGACACAGATACGCAGTATTTT
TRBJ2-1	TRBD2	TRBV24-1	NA	CATSDAPSLGLAGNEQFF	TGTGCCACCAGTGATGCTCCTTCCCTGGGACTAGCAGGCAATGAGCAGTTCTTC
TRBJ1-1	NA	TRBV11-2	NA	CASSYGPNTEAFF	TGTGCCAGCAGCTACGGTCCGAACACTGAAGCTTTCTTT
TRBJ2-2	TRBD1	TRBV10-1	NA	CASSPGQTLTGELFF	TGCGCCAGCAGCCCGGGACAGACTCTCACCGGGGAGCTGTTTTTT
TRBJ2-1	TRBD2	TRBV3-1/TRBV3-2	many	CASSPPLAGIIVNEQFF	TGTGCCAGCAGCCCACCTTTAGCGGGAATCATCGTGAATGAGCAGTTCTTC
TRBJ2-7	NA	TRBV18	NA	CASSPAKGVYEQYF	TGTGCCAGCTCACCGGCGAAGGGGGTCTACGAGCAGTACTTC
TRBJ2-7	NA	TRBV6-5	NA	CASASSRVPTYEQYF	TGTGCCAGCGCCTCCTCCCGGGTACCAACCTACGAGCAGTACTTC
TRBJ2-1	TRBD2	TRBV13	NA	CASSSGTSLGYNEQFF	TGTGCCAGCAGCTCAGGGACTAGCTTGGGGTACAATGAGCAGTTCTTC
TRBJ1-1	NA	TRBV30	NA	CAWSVLTHTEAFF	TGTGCCTGGAGTGTACTCACCCACACTGAAGCTTTCTTT
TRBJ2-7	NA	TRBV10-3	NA	CAISALIRTNADEQYF	TGTGCCATCAGTGCGCTGATACGGACTAATGCGGACGAGCAGTACTTC
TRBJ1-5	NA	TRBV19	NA	CASALGLNQPQHF	TGTGCCAGCGCCCTTGGACTTAATCAGCCCCAGCATTTT
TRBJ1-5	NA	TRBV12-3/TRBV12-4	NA	CASSFGRGQPQHF	TGTGCCAGCAGTTTTGGCAGGGGTCAGCCCCAGCATTTT
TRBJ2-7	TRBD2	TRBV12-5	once	CASATSIAGGWEQYF	TGTGCTAGTGCCACATCCATAGCGGGAGGGTGGGAGCAGTACTTC
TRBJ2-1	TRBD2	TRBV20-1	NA	CSASLPSGIRNEQFF	TGCAGTGCTAGTTTGCCTAGCGGGATTAGAAATGAGCAGTTCTTC
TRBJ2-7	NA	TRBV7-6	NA	CASSFGLGDSSYEQYF	TGTGCCAGCAGTTTTGGATTGGGCGATAGCTCCTACGAGCAGTACTTC
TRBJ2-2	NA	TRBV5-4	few	CASSFGDLRNTGELFF	TGTGCCAGCAGCTTCGGTGATCTACGTAACACCGGGGAGCTGTTTTTT
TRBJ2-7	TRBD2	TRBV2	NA	CASMGGRSSYEQYF	TGTGCCAGCATGGGCGGGAGGAGCTCCTACGAGCAGTACTTC
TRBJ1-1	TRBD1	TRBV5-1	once	CASSFQGANTEAFF	TGCGCCAGCAGCTTCCAGGGGGCGAACACTGAAGCTTTCTTT
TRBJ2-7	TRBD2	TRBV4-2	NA	CASSQDIAGGPSYEQYF	TGTGCCAGCAGCCAGGATATAGCGGGGGGGCCTTCCTACGAGCAGTACTTC
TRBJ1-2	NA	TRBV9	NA	CASSAGMGLSYGYTF	TGTGCCAGCAGCGCAGGGATGGGCCTTTCCTATGGCTACACCTTC
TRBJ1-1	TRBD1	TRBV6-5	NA	CASSWHLTGGDAEAFF	TGTGCCAGCAGTTGGCATCTCACAGGGGGGGATGCTGAAGCTTTCTTT
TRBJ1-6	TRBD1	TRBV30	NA	CAWSSGQAGSPLHF	TGTGCCTGGAGTAGCGGACAGGCGGGTTCACCCCTCCACTTT
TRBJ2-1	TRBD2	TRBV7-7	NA	CASSLPLAGPYPSYNEQFF	TGTGCTAGCAGCTTGCCACTAGCGGGCCCGTACCCCTCCTACAATGAGCAGTTCTTC
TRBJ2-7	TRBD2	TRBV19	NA	CASSVPRTSGSYEQYF	TGTGCCAGTAGTGTACCTCGGACTAGCGGGAGCTACGAGCAGTACTTC
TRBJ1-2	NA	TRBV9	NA	CASSVELGDGYTF	TGTGCCAGCAGCGTAGAATTAGGGGATGGCTACACCTTC
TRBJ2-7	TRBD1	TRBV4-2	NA	CASSPRTGREQYF	TGTGCCAGCAGCCCAAGGACAGGGCGCGAGCAGTACTTC
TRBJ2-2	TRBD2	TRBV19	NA	CASSGGNGELFF	TGTGCCAGTAGCGGGGGGAACGGGGAGCTGTTTTTT
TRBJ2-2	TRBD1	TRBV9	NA	CASSATGGKTGELFF	TGTGCCAGCAGCGCCACAGGGGGCAAAACCGGGGAGCTGTTTTTT
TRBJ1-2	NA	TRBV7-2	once	CASSLALTLNYGYTF	TGTGCCAGCAGCTTAGCGCTCACACTAAACTATGGCTACACCTTC
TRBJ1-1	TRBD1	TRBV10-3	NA	CAISVKQGSDTEAFF	TGTGCCATCAGTGTCAAACAGGGGTCGGACACTGAAGCTTTCTTT
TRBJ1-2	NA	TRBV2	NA	CASRVTGLSYGYTF	TGTGCCAGCAGAGTCACAGGGCTTTCGTATGGCTACACCTTC
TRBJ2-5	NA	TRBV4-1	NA	CASSQGRSGQETQYF	TGCGCCAGCAGCCAAGGGCGGAGCGGCCAAGAGACCCAGTACTTC
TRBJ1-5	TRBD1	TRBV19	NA	CASSTLLGQGKNQPQHF	TGTGCCAGTAGTACTCTACTTGGACAGGGGAAGAATCAGCCCCAGCATTTT
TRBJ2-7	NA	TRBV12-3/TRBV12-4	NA	CASSYQTVREQYF	TGTGCCAGCAGTTACCAGACCGTGCGGGAGCAGTACTTC
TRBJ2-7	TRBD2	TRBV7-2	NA	CASSFLVGLAGAYEQYF	TGTGCCAGCAGCTTTCTGGTCGGACTAGCGGGGGCCTACGAGCAGTACTTC
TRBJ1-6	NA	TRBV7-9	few	CASSQQAYNSPLHF	TGTGCCAGCAGCCAACAGGCTTATAATTCACCCCTCCACTTT
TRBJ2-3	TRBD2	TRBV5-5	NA	CASSLTSGGANLDTQYF	TGTGCCAGCAGCTTGACTAGCGGGGGGGCTAATTTAGATACGCAGTATTTT
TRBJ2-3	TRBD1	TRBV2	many	CASRGGTGVRNTQYF	TGTGCCAGCAGGGGCGGGACAGGGGTCAGGAATACGCAGTATTTT
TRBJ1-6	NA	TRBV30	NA	CAGAGRGDSPLHF	TGTGCGGGGGCGGGGAGGGGAGATTCACCCCTCCACTTT
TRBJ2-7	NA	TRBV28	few	CASSSMDRGYEQYF	TGTGCCAGCAGTTCCATGGACAGAGGCTACGAGCAGTACTTC